This TCR beta chain originates from a study of blood T cells in healthy people across ages. Study outcomes and limitations: Naive T cell percentage and TCR beta diversity correlated strongly.

Primers used in a second PCR of roughly 6 to 11 cycles were a sample-barcoded 5' primer and a J-beta primer mix. TCRdb independently ran MiXCR on the 5' RACE reads; one entry per CDR3 protein. The table records 500,000 to 550,000 distinct CDR3 sequences, around 24% of them present only once. Comments on this clonotype: The antigen is undetermined.

From germline, CDR1 is DFQATT and CDR2 SNEGSKA (reference sequence). V lost 6 bases to trimming and J lost 4 bases, with 9 bases between them. The CDR3 runs 11 residues. These data also formed part of another study, on T cells of mothers and their children.

The chain employs TRBV20-1 and TRBJ1-2; D uncertain. Material for sequencing was blood. The TCR sequence derives from a boy between 5 and 17 years old in good health. The CDR3 nucleotides are TGCAGTGCCCCGACGGTCTATGGCTACACCTTC. Translating gives CSAPTVYGYTF.